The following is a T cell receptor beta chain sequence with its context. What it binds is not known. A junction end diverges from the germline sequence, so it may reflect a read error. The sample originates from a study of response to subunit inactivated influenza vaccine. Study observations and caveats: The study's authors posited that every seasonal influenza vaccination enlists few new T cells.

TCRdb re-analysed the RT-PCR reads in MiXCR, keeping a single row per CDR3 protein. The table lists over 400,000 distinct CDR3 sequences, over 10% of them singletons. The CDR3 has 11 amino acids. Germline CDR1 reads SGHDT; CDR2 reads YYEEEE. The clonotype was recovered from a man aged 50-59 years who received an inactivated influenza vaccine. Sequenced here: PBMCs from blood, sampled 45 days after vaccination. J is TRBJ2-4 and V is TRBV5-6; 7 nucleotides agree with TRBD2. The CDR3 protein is CASRRGLVVDF. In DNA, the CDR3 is TGTGCCAGCAGGCGCGGACTAGTAGTGGACTTC.